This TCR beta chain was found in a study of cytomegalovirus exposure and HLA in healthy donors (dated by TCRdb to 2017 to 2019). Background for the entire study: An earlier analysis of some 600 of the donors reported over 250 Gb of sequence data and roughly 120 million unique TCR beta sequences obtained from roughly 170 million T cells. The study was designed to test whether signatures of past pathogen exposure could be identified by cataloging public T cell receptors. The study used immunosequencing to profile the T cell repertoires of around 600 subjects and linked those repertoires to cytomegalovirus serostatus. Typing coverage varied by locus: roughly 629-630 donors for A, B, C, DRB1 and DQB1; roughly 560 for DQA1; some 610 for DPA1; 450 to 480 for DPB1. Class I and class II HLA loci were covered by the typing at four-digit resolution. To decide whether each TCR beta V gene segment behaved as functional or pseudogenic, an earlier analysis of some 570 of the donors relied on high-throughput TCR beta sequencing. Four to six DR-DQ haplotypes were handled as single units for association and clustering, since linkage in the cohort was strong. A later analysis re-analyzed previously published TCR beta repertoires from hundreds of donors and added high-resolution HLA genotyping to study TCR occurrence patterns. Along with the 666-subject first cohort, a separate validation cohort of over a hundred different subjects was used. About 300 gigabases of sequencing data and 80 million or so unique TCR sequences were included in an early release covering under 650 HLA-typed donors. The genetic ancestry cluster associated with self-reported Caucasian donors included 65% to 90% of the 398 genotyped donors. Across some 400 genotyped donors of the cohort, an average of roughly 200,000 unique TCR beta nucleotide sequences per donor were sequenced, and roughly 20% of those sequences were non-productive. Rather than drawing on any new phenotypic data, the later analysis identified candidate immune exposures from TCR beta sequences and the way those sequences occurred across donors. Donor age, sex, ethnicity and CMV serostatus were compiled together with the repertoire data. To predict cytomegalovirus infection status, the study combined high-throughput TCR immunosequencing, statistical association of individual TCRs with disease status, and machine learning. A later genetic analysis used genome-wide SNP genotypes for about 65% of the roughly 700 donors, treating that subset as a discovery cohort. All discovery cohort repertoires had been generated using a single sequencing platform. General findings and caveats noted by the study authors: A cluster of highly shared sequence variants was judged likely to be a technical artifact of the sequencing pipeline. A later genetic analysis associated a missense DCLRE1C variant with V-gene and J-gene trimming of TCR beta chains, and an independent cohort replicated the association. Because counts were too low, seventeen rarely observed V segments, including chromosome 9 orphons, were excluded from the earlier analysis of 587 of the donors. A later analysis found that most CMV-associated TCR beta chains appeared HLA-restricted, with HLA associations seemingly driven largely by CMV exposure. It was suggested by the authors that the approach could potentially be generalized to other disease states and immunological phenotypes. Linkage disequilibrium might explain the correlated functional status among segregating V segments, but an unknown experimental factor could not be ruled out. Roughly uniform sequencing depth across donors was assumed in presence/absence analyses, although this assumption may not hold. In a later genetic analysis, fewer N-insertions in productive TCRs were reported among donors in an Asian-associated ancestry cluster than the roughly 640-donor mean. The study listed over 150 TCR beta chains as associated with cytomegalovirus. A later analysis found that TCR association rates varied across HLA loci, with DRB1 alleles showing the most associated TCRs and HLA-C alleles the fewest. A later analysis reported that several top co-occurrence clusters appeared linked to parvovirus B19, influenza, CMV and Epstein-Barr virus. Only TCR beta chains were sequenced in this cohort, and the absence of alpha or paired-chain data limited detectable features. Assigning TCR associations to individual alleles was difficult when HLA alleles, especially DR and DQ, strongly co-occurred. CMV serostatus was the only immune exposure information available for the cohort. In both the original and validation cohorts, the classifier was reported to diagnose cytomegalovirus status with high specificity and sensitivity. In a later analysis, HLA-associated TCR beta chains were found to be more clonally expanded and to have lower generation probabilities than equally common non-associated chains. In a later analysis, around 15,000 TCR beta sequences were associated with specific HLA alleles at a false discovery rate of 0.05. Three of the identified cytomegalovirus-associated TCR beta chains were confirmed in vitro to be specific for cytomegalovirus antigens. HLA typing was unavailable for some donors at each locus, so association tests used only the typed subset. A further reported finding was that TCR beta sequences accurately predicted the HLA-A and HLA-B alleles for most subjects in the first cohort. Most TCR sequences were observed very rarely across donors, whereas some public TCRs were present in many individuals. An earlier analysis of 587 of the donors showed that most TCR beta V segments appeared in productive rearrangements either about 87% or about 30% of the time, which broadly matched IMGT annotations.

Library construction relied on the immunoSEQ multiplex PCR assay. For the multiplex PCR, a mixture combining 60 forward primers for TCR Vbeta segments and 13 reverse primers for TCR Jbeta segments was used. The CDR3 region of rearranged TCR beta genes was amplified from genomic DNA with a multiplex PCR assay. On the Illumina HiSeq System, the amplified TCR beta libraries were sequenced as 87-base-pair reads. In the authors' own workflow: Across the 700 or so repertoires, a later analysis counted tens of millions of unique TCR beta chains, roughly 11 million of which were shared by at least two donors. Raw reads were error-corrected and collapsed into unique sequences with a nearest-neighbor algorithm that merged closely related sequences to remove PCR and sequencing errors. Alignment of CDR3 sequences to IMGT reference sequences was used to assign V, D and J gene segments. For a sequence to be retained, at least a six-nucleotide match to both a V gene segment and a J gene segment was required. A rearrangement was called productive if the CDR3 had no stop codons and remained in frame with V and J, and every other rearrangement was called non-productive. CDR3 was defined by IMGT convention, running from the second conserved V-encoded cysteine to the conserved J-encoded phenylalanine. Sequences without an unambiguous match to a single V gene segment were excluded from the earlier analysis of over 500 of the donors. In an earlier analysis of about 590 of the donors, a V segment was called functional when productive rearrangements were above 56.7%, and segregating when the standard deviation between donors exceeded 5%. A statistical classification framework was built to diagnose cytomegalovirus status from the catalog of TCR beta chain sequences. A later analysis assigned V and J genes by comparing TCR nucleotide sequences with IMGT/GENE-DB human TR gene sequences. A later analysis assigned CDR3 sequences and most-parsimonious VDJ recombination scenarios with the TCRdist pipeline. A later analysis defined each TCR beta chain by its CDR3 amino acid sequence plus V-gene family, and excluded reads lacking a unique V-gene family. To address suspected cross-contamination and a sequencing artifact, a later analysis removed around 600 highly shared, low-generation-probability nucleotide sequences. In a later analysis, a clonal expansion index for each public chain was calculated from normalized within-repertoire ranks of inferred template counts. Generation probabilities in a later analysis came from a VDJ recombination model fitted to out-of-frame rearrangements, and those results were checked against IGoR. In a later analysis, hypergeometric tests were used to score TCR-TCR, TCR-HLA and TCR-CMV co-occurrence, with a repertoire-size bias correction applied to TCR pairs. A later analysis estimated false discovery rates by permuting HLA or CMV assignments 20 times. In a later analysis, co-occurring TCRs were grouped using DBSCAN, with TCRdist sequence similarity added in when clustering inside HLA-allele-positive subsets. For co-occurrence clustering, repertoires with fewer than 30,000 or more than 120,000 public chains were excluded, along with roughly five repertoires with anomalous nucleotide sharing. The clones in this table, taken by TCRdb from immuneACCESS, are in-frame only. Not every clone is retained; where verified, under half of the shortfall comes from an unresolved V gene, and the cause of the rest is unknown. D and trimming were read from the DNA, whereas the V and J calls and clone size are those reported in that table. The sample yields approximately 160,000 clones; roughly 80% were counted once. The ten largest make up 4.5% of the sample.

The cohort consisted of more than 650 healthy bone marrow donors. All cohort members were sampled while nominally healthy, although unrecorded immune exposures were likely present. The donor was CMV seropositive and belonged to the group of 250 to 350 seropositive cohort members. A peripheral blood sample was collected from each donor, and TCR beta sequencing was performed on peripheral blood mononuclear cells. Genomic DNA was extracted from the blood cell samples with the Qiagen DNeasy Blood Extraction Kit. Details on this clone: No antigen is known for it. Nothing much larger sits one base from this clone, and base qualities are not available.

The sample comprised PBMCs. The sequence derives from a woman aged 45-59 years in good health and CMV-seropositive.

The CDR3 here reads CASSIGQRNEKLFF. The nucleotides read TGTGCCAGTAGCATCGGACAGCGTAATGAAAAACTGTTTTTT. The chain was built from TRBV19 and TRBJ1-4; the D gene is perhaps TRBD1, on 6 matching bases. V and J are truncated by 6 bases and 4 bases respectively, leaving an intervening sequence of 12 bases. Looking up the germline V gene (reference sequence) yields CDR1 LNHDA and CDR2 SQIVND. The CDR3 covers 14 residues, taking in both the cysteine and the phenylalanine. The entry retains the CDR3 DNA only, 42 bases that are in frame from base 1.